This T cell receptor (beta chain) is from a study of T cell clones after liver transplantation (dated by TCRdb to between 2019 and 2020). As for the study more broadly: The samples were obtained from ITN030ST, a randomized trial that attempted immunosuppression withdrawal within 2 years after liver transplantation. After a pre-transplant mixed lymphocyte reaction, TCRbeta sequencing was used to pinpoint donor-reactive T cell clones, which were subsequently tracked in post-transplant blood. As an antigen-independent comparator for donor-reactive sequences, third party-reactive TCRbeta sequences were also identified from pre-transplant MLRs. Three of the eight recipients were HCV-positive; the others were transplanted for non-autoimmune, non-viral indications. No induction therapy was given to the subjects, and standard immunosuppression was administered until randomization at 12-24 months post-transplant. To count as tolerant, a recipient had to stay completely off immunosuppression for at least one year without liver enzymes climbing beyond twice the upper limit of normal. Blood samples were collected pre-transplant, then pre-randomization ahead of withdrawal, and finally post-randomization once withdrawal had either been completed or failed. The studied cohort comprised 8 liver transplant recipients, 3 classified as tolerant and 5 as non-tolerant. Broader findings and caveats from the paper: Because of small, heterogeneous patient numbers and non-standardized post-transplant time points, the conclusions were only preliminary. When repertoire turnover was accounted for, significantly reduced detection of donor-reactive sequences was found in 7 of 8 subjects for CD4 and in 8 of 8 subjects for CD8. Donor-reactive sequences decreased more than third party-reactive sequences, which suggests partial antigen-specific deletion that was not related to withdrawal success. Low numbers of available donor cells limited the measurable donor-reactive repertoire in a couple of subjects. Since no allograft tissue specimens were available, donor-reactive T cells may have migrated into the graft instead of being deleted. In 5 of 8 subjects, circulating donor-reactive CD4 TCRbeta sequences decreased significantly after transplant, regardless of tolerance or HCV status.

Using immunoSEQ, frozen genomic DNA was subjected to high-throughput TCRbeta CDR3 sequencing, a process that included PCR amplification, mapping, bias correction and internal controls. Turning to the authors' computational methods: Productive rearrangements were kept, and unique TCRbeta sequences were defined by CDR3 nucleotide sequence plus V and J gene. Donor-reactive sequences required at least 5-fold expansion in CFSE-low cells versus unstimulated pre-transplant cells and at least 0.01% frequency. To ensure at least 90% detection power, minimum frequency thresholds were set for each subject based on that subject's lowest-template unstimulated sample. Jensen-Shannon divergence between the top 1000 TCRbeta sequences after and before transplant was used to measure repertoire turnover. Two-sided Fisher's exact tests were used to test for changes in how often donor-reactive sequences were detected. Here the immuneACCESS table is served through TCRdb, limited to in-frame sequences with V and J called. Missing clones are a known gap in these copies; in checked studies unresolved V genes cover under half, and the rest lacks a known reason. V and J calls and clone size are copied from that table; D and trimming were computed from the DNA. Counted in this sample were 55,000 to 80,000 clones; more than 90% of them appeared once. The ten biggest clones cover less than 3.5% of the sample.

The label giving this sample's time point can be read as: pre-transplant. Thawed unstimulated PBMCs were stained for CD3, CD4 and CD8 and FACS-sorted into CD3+CD4+ and CD3+CD8+ populations. Each of the 8 studied subjects was randomized to immunosuppression withdrawal. Genomic DNA was isolated with the Qiagen DNeasy Blood and Tissue Kit. Trimming accounts for 1 base at V and 5 bases at J, while the number of junction bases matched to no gene is 3. The CDR3 covers 16 residues, taking in both the cysteine and the phenylalanine. Only the CDR3 DNA stays, 48 bases, in frame from base 1. The CDR1 and CDR2 encoded by the germline V gene (reference sequence) are LNHNV and YYDKDF. Turning to this clone: Its antigen is not yet known. Within one base of it there is no much larger clone, and no base qualities were kept.

Sequences were derived from CD4+ T cells from blood, sampled before liver transplant. This receptor chain uses TRBV15 and TRBJ2-2; 11 bases in the middle match TRBD2. The TCR comes from a human donor who received a liver transplant. The DNA sequence reads TGTGCCACCAGCAGAGTTAGCGGGAGGGGAACCGGGGAGCTGTTTTTT. Its protein is CATSRVSGRGTGELFF.